This T cell receptor beta chain is drawn from a study of blood T cell repertoires in COVID-19. The protocol was immunoSEQ multiplex PCR, while the TCRdb copy is restricted to in-frame clones and leaves out a portion. Of around 170,000 clones listed, under 90% are singletons. With 6 bases removed from V and 1 base from J, the gap between germline ends came to 10 bases. Germline values: CDR1 WSHSY, CDR2 SAAADI. CDR3 length equals 14 residues. This TCR was sampled from a man aged 50 to 60 who had recovered from COVID-19. Sample: PBMCs or T cells enriched from blood (not recorded which). The rearrangement joins TRBV10-2 to TRBJ1-5; D remains ambiguous. Here the CDR3 reads CASRAGGSNQPQHF. The CDR3 DNA follows: TGCGCCAGCAGAGCAGGCGGGAGCAATCAGCCCCAGCATTTT.